The next 5 T cell receptor beta chains were all read from a single sample in a study of blood T cells in healthy people across ages. A sample-barcoded 5' primer and a J-beta primer mix were used in a second PCR of roughly 6 to 11 cycles. One entry per CDR3 protein, called by TCRdb with MiXCR from the 5' RACE reads. This sample has 800,000 to 950,000 distinct CDR3 sequences, with 29% found just once. The same data also contributed to another study, on T cells of mothers and their children.

Sequenced: blood. The receptors originated from a middle-aged woman in good health.

Ten or more counts support this clonotype. The chain combines TRBV7-2 with TRBJ2-7, with 9 bases fitting TRBD1. The CDR3 totals 15 residues. Unmatched junction bases numbered 6, after V lost 2 bases and J lost 4 bases. Germline CDR1 and CDR2: SGHTA and FQGNSA. The CDR3 spells CASSLRYRGRYEQYF. In nucleotides, the CDR3 is TGTGCCAGCAGCTTACGGTACAGGGGGCGGTACGAGCAGTACTTC.

The chain carries TRBV5-1 and TRBJ1-3; 9 bases are shared with TRBD1. The germline V gene has CDR1 SGHRS and CDR2 YFSETQ. This CDR3 comprises 16 residues. Losses at the gene ends were 3 bases for V and 2 bases for J; bases not matched to a gene: 6. The CDR3 bases are TGCGCCAGCAGCTCTATGGGGACAGGGACTGGAAACACCATATATTTT. Amino acids: CASSSMGTGTGNTIYF.

This clonotype has a count of ten or more. V and J are TRBV29-1 and TRBJ2-7; TRBD2 aligns across 7 bases. The CDR3 is 15 residues long. V shed 4 bases and J 5 bases; nucleotides not matched to a gene: 14. The germline V gene encodes CDR1 SQVTM and CDR2 ANQGSEA. The CDR3 DNA reads TGCAGCGTTGTGTTACCGACTAGCAACGTGGACGAGCAGTACTTC. It encodes CSVVLPTSNVDEQYF.

The chain joins TRBV5-4 to TRBJ2-3, with 7 positions matching TRBD1. The CDR3 is 15 amino acids. V shed 4 bases, J shed 1 base, and the junction held 6 bases outside the gene matches. Germline lookup yields CDR1 SGHNT and CDR2 YYREEE (reference sequence). The CDR3 here is CASSRQGPRTDTQYF. The CDR3 region has the DNA TGTGCCAGCAGCCGACAGGGACCCCGCACAGATACGCAGTATTTT.

This chain uses TRBV27 with TRBJ2-7; TRBD2 might be the D (5 bases). V lost 5 bases, J lost 6 bases, and 11 bases lay in between. This CDR3 region has 12 residues. In germline, CDR1 is MNHEY, CDR2 SMNVEV (reference sequence). The CDR3 here is CASSPYGVEQYF. CDR3 nucleotide sequence: TGTGCCAGCAGTCCCTACGGGGTCGAGCAGTACTTC.